This T cell receptor beta chain was profiled in a study of blood T cell repertoires in COVID-19. Study in general: Collection of acute and convalescent COVID-19 samples took place in the United States, Italy and Spain. In each case, the material was cDNA or gDNA derived from T cells, B-cell-depleted T cells, or PBMCs.

V was clipped by 2 bases and J by 13 bases, with 11 bases between them. CDR1 is MNHNS, CDR2 SASEGT, per germline. There are 11 residues in the CDR3. During active infection, Seattle patients enrolled and were then monitored through disease. As handled by the study authors: From reference gene primer amplification, estimates of nucleated cell counts were derived. Sequenced by immunoSEQ multiplex PCR; TCRdb stores in-frame clones only, minus some. V, J and clone size derive from that table, while D and trimming were established from the DNA sequence. Counted here are 150,000 to 180,000 clones, around 82% occurring once; the ten biggest clones make up approximately 0.6%.

This TCR was recovered from a man in his 60s with COVID-19, enrolled during active disease. The sequenced sample was peripheral blood. The chain couples TRBV6-1 to TRBJ1-2; unclear D gene. CDR3 nucleotide sequence: TGTGCCAGCAGTGAACCGCGGGTCTTCACCTTC. Encoded protein: CASSEPRVFTF.